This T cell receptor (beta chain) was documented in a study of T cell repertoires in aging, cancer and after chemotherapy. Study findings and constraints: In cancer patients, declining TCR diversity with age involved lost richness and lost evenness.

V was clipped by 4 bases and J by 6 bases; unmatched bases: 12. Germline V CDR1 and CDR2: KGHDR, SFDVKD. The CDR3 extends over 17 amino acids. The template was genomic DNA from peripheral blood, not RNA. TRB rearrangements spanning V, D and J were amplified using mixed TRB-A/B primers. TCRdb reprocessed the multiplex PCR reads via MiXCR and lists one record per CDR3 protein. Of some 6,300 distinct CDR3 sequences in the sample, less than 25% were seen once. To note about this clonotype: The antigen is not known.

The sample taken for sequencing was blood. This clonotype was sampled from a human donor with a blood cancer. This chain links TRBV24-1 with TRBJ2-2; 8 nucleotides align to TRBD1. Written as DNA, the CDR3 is TGTGCCACCAGTGACCTTAACCGGGACAGGAGGTCCGGGGAGCTGTTTTTT. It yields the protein CATSDLNRDRRSGELFF.